The rows below give T cell receptor beta chains drawn from one sample of a study of blood T cells in healthy people across ages. In TCRdb, the 5' RACE reads were re-called with MiXCR into one record per CDR3 protein. The sample yields some 1.8 million distinct CDR3 sequences, about 39% seen once. Source material: blood. Source of these receptors: a human donor in good health. The CDR3 runs from the conserved cysteine through the conserved F or W. Each record gives: V gene, J gene, D gene, clone size, CDR3 DNA, CDR3 protein. D genes are given only for firm matches. Rows give clone size only sometimes, using once, few, many, or a class for an expanded clone.

TRBV15	TRBJ2-5	-	-	TGTGCCACCAGCAGGCTCCAAGAGACCCAGTACTTC	CATSRLQETQYF
TRBV7-2	TRBJ2-5	-	few	TGTGCCAGCAGCTCTATAGCGTTCGGGTGGGGGGAGACCCAGTACTTC	CASSSIAFGWGETQYF
TRBV20-1	TRBJ1-5	-	-	TGCAGTGTCAGTTGGCAGGGAAATCAGCCCCAGCATTTT	CSVSWQGNQPQHF
TRBV7-2	TRBJ2-7	TRBD1	few	TGTGCCAGCAGCTCCGAGGTGGGACAGTCGGAGCAGTACTTC	CASSSEVGQSEQYF
TRBV4-1	TRBJ2-5	-	few	TGCGCCAGCAGCCGTAACGTGGTCCAAGAGACCCAGTACTTC	CASSRNVVQETQYF
TRBV7-2	TRBJ2-5	TRBD2	-	TGTGCCAGCAGCTGGACTAGCGGGGGGGAGATGCTCCAAGAGACCCAGTACTTC	CASSWTSGGEMLQETQYF
TRBV20-1	TRBJ2-2	-	few	TGCAGTGCCGACCCGGGGCACGCGGACACCGGGGAGCTGTTTTTT	CSADPGHADTGELFF
TRBV7-6	TRBJ2-1	-	few	TGTGCCAGCAGCCTCACCTGGGGGGACGCCTCCTACAATGAGCAGTTCTTC	CASSLTWGDASYNEQFF
TRBV7-3	TRBJ2-7	-	-	TGTGCCAGCAGCTTAACTCCGGGCCCGACCTACGAGCAGTACTTC	CASSLTPGPTYEQYF
TRBV12-3/TRBV12-4	TRBJ2-3	-	-	TGTGCCAGCAGTTGGCGACAGACAGATACGCAGTATTTT	CASSWRQTDTQYF
TRBV24-1	TRBJ1-5	-	few	TGTGCCACCAGTGATTGGGGTGGGCAGCCCCAGCATTTT	CATSDWGGQPQHF
TRBV29-1	TRBJ1-2	-	-	TGCAGCGTTGAACGGTTCAGTAGAGGGAACTATGGCTACACCTTC	CSVERFSRGNYGYTF
TRBV5-6	TRBJ2-3	TRBD2	-	TGTGCCAGCAGCTTTGGGACTAGCGGGACCTCATGGGATACGCAGTATTTT	CASSFGTSGTSWDTQYF
TRBV29-1	TRBJ2-7	TRBD1	few	TGCAGCGGCTCCCCCGGACAGGGATACGAGCAGTACTTC	CSGSPGQGYEQYF
TRBV6-2/TRBV6-3	TRBJ1-2	TRBD1	few	TGTGCCAGCCTGTCCCGGGACAGGGTGTTCAGAGGCTATGGCTACACCTTC	CASLSRDRVFRGYGYTF
TRBV7-3	TRBJ1-2	-	-	TGTGCCAGCAGCTCGGCAGGGGTTGGTGGCTACACCTTC	CASSSAGVGGYTF
TRBV11-3	TRBJ1-5	TRBD1	-	TGTGCCAGCAGCTCGGGACAGGGCGAGAATCAGCCCCAGCATTTT	CASSSGQGENQPQHF
TRBV29-1	TRBJ2-1	-	few	TGCAGCGCTGGGGGACAAGCCTTAGGAGAGCAGTTCTTC	CSAGGQALGEQFF
TRBV10-3	TRBJ2-1	TRBD2	-	TGTGCCATCAGTGAGGCGGGGGCCTACAATGAGCAGTTCTTC	CAISEAGAYNEQFF
TRBV12-3/TRBV12-4	TRBJ2-5	TRBD2	few	TGTGCCAGCAGTTTCACTGGCGGGGGAGCCAAAGAGACCCAGTACTTC	CASSFTGGGAKETQYF
TRBV20-1	TRBJ1-4	-	-	TGCAGTGCTAGTCGGCAGGATGCAACTAATGAAAAACTGTTTTTT	CSASRQDATNEKLFF
TRBV20-1	TRBJ1-6	TRBD1	few	TGCAGTGCTTGGACAGGGAAGGGAGCGACACCCCTCCACTTT	CSAWTGKGATPLHF
TRBV9	TRBJ2-3	-	-	TGTGCCAGCAGCGTACGTGGGTTGGGTCAGGGTGCGACAGATACGCAGTATTTT	CASSVRGLGQGATDTQYF
TRBV7-9	TRBJ1-2	-	few	TGTGCCAGCAGCCAAGAACAGAGTTATGGCTACACCTTC	CASSQEQSYGYTF
TRBV4-2	TRBJ2-4	-	-	TGTGCCAGCAGCCAAGCGGGCGGTGCCCTAAAGTTGCAGTACTTC	CASSQAGGALKLQYF
TRBV12-3/TRBV12-4	TRBJ1-2	-	-	TGTGCCAGCAGTTTCCGACTTAGGGCTCGGAACACCTTC	CASSFRLRARNTF
TRBV20-1	TRBJ1-1	TRBD1	-	TGCAGTGCTACCTCCCCGGGACAGGGACACACTGAAGCTTTCTTT	CSATSPGQGHTEAFF
TRBV4-3	TRBJ2-3	TRBD1	few	TGCGCCAGCAGCCAAGCACTTGGTTCCGGGACAGCCACAGATACGCAGTATTTT	CASSQALGSGTATDTQYF
TRBV20-1	TRBJ1-2	-	many	TGCAGTGCTATTGGGGTAGTTGGCTACACCTTC	CSAIGVVGYTF
TRBV7-9	TRBJ1-2	-	few	TGTGCCAGCAGCTTAGGTGACCCCTACACCTTC	CASSLGDPYTF
TRBV3-1	TRBJ1-2	-	-	TGTGCCAGCAGCCAAGCAGACAGGCGTAATGGCTACACCTTC	CASSQADRRNGYTF
TRBV7-8	TRBJ2-1	TRBD2	once	TGTGCCAGCAGCTTAGCTAGCGGGGGGAGGGCCTACAATGAGCAGTTCTTC	CASSLASGGRAYNEQFF
TRBV4-1	TRBJ1-5	-	-	TGCGCCAGCAGCCAAGATGGCAGTAGCAATCAGCCCCAGCATTTT	CASSQDGSSNQPQHF
TRBV7-2	TRBJ1-3	-	-	TGTGCCAGCAGCTTAGATGAGATCATCTCTGGAAACACCATATATTTT	CASSLDEIISGNTIYF
TRBV9	TRBJ1-2	-	-	TGTGCCAGCAGCGAGCCCCGGGGGGCAACTAACTATGGCTACACCTTC	CASSEPRGATNYGYTF
TRBV7-6	TRBJ1-5	TRBD1	few	TGTGCCAGCAGCTTAAACCTTGGGACAGGGCAGCCCCAGCATTTT	CASSLNLGTGQPQHF
TRBV29-1	TRBJ2-7	-	few	TGCAGCGTTTACCCCAGGGCGTCGAACGAGCAGTACTTC	CSVYPRASNEQYF
TRBV15	TRBJ1-1	-	-	TGTGCCACCAGCAGAGATCGGACTGGAACTGAAGCTTTCTTT	CATSRDRTGTEAFF
TRBV7-9	TRBJ2-7	-	-	TGTGCCAGCAGCTCAGACCCCTGGGGACAAGTTGATCAGTACGAGCAGTACTTC	CASSSDPWGQVDQYEQYF
TRBV12-3/TRBV12-4	TRBJ2-7	-	-	TGTGCCAGCAGTTCAACCCCCCCGCGGGTGGAGAGCTCCTACGAGCAGTACTTC	CASSSTPPRVESSYEQYF
TRBV20-1	TRBJ1-6	-	-	TGCAGTGCTAGAGATCCACGGCCAGATTCACCCCTCCACTTT	CSARDPRPDSPLHF